This TCR beta chain stems from a study of cytotoxic CD8 clonotypes in ibrutinib-treated CLL. Across the whole study: The sample average was 255,043 productive templates and 85,000 to 100,000 productive rearrangements.

A remark on this clone: Its antigen remains unidentified.

This CDR3 spans 16 amino acids. V was clipped by 1 base and J by 2 bases, with 12 bases between them. Germline CDR1 is SGHTA and CDR2 is FQGNSA. Study-wide findings and caveats: Treatment left the uncommon public clonotypes either contracted or stable in frequency.

Only in-frame clones appear in the TCRdb table, and some are missing; sequencing was by immunoSEQ multiplex PCR. The sample lists approximately 32,000 clones; roughly two thirds were seen once. This receptor was obtained from a human donor with chronic lymphocytic leukemia. This sequence joins TRBV7-2 and TRBJ1-5; D gene uncertain. The sample here was PBMCs, taken before ibrutinib treatment. The chain's CDR3 is CASSLGVGYRNQPQHF. The CDR3 nucleotides read TGTGCCAGCAGCTTAGGGGTGGGATATCGCAATCAGCCCCAGCATTTT.